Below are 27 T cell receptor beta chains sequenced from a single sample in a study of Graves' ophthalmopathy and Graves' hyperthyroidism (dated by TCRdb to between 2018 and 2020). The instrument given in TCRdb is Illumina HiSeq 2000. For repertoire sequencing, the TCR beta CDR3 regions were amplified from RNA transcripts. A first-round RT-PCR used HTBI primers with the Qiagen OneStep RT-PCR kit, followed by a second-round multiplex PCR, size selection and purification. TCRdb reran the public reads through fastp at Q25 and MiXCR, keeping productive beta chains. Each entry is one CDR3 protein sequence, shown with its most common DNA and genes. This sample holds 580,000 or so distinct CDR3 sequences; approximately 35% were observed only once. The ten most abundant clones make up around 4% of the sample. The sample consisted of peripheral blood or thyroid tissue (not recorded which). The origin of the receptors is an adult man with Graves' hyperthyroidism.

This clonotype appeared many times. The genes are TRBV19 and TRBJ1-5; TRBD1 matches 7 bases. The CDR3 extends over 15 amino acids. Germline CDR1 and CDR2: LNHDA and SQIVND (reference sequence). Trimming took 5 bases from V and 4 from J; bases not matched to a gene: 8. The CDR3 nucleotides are TGTGCCAGTAGTTATAGGGGACAGTTAAATCAGCCCCAGCATTTT. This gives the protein CASSYRGQLNQPQHF. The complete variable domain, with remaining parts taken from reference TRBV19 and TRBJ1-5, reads DGGITQSPKYLFRKEGQNVTLSCEQNLNHDAMYWYRQDPGQGLRLIYYSQIVNDFQKGDIAEGYSVSREKKESFPLTVTSAQKNPTAFYLCASSYRGQLNQPQHFGDGTRLSIL.

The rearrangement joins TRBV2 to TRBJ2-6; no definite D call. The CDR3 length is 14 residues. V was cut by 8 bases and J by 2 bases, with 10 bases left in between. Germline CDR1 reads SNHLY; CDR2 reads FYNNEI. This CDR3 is CASQPGTGANVLTF. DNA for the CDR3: TGTGCCAGCCAACCCGGAACTGGGGCCAACGTCCTGACTTTC.

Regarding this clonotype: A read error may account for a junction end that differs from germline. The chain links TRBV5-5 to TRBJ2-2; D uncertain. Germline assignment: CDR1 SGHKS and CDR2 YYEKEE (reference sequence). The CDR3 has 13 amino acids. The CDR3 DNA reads TGCGCCAGCAGCTTGGCGCGTCGCGAGGAGCTGTTTTTT. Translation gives CASSLARREELFF.

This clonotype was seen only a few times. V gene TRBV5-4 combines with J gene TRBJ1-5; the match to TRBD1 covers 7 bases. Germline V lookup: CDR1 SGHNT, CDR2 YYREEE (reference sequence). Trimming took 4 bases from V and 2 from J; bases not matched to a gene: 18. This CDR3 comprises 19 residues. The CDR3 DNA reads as TGTGCCAGCAGCCAAGATTGGCCACAGGGGACTCAAGGCAATCAGCCCCAGCATTTT. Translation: CASSQDWPQGTQGNQPQHF.

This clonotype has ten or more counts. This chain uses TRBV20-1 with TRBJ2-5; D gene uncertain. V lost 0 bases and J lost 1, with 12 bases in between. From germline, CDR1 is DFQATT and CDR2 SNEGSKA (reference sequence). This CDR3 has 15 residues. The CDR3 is CSARDLSSPQETQYF. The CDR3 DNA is TGCAGTGCTAGAGATTTAAGTAGTCCCCAAGAGACCCAGTACTTC.

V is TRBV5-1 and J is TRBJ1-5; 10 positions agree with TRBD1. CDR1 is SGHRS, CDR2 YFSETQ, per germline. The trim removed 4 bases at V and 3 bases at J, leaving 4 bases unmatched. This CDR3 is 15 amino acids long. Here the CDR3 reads CASSAGQGSNQPQHF. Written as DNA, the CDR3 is TGCGCCAGCAGCGCGGGACAGGGGTCCAATCAGCCCCAGCATTTT.

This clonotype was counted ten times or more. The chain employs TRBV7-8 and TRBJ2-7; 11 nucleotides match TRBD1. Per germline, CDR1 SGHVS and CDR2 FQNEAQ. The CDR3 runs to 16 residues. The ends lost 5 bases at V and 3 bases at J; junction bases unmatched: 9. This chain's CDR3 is CASSTLGTGGLYEQYF. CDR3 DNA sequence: TGTGCCAGCAGCACCCTCGGGACAGGGGGTCTCTACGAGCAGTACTTC. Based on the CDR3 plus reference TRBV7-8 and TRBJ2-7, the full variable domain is GAGVSQSPRYKVAKRGQDVALRCDPISGHVSLFWYQQALGQGPEFLTYFQNEAQLDKSGLPSDRFFAERPEGSVSTLKIQRTQQEDSAVYLCASSTLGTGGLYEQYFGPGTRLTVT.

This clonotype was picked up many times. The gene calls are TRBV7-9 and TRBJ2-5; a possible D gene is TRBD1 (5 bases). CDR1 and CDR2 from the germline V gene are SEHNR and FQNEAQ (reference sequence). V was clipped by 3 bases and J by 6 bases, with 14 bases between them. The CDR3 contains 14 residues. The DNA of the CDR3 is TGTGCCAGCAGCTTGTCTCAGGGCGCGCAGACCCAGTACTTC. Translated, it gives CASSLSQGAQTQYF.

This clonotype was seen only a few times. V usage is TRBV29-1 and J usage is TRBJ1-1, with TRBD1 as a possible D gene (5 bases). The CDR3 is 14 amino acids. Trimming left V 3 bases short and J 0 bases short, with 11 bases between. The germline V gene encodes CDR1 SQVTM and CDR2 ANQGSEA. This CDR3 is CSVDMGGMNTEAFF. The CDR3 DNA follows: TGCAGCGTTGATATGGGGGGAATGAACACTGAAGCTTTCTTT. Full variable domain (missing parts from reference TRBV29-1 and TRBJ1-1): SAVISQKPSRDICQRGTSLTIQCQVDSQVTMMFWYRQQPGQSLTLIATANQGSEATYESGFVIDKFPISRPNLTFSTLTVSNMSPEDSSIYLCSVDMGGMNTEAFFGQGTRLTVV.

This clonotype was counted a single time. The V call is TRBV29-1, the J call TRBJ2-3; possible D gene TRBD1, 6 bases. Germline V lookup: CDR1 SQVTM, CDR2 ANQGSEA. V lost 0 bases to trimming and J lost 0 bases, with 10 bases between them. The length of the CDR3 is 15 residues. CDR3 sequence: CSVEEGGASTDTQYF. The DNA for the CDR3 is TGCAGCGTTGAAGAAGGGGGAGCTAGCACAGATACGCAGTATTTT.

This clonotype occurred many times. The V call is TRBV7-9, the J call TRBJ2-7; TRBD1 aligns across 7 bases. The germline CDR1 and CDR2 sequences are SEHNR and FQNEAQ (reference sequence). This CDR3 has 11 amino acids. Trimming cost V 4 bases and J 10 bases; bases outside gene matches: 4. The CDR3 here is CASSWGQSQYF. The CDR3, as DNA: TGTGCCAGCAGCTGGGGACAGAGTCAGTACTTC. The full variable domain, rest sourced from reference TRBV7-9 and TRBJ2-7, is DTGVSQNPRHKITKRGQNVTFRCDPISEHNRLYWYRQTLGQGPEFLTYFQNEAQLEKSRLLSDRFSAERPKGSFSTLEIQRTEQGDSAMYLCASSWGQSQYFGPGTRLTVT.

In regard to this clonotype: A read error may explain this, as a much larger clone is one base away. CDR3 nucleotide sequence: TGTGCCAGCAGTGAATGGGGAAACGATCAGTACTTC. It encodes CASSEWGNDQYF. V and J are TRBV25-1 and TRBJ2-7; D is uncertain. The germline V gene has CDR1 MGHDK and CDR2 SYGVNS. There are 12 residues in the CDR3.

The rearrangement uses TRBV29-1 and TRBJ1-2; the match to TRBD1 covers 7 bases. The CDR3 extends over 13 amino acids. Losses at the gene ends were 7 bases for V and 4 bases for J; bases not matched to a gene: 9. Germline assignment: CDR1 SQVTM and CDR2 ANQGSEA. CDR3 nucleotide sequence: TGCAGCGGTCAACGGGACAGCGGCTATGGCTACACCTTC. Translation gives CSGQRDSGYGYTF. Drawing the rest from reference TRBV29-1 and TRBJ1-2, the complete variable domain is SAVISQKPSRDICQRGTSLTIQCQVDSQVTMMFWYRQQPGQSLTLIATANQGSEATYESGFVIDKFPISRPNLTFSTLTVSNMSPEDSSIYLCSGQRDSGYGYTFGSGTRLTVV.

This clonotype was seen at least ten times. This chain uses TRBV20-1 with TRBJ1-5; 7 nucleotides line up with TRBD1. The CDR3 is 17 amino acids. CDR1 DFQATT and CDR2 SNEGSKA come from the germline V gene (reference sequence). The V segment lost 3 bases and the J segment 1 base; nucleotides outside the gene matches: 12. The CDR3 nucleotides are TGCAGTGCTAGCGCGGTGGGTCCACAGGGGAGCAATCAGCCCCAGCATTTT. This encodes CSASAVGPQGSNQPQHF.

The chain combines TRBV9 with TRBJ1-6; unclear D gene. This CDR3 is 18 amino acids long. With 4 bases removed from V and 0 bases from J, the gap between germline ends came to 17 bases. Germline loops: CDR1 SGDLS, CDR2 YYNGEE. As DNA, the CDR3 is TGTGCCAGCAGCTGGAGGCGAGGGAGCCTCTCCTATAATTCACCCCTCCACTTT. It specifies CASSWRRGSLSYNSPLHF.

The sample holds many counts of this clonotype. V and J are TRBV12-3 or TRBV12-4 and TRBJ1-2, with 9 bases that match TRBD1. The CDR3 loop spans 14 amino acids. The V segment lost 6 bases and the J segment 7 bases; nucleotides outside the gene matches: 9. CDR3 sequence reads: CASSGTGWKGGYTF. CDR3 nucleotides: TGTGCCAGCAGCGGGACAGGGTGGAAGGGTGGCTACACCTTC.

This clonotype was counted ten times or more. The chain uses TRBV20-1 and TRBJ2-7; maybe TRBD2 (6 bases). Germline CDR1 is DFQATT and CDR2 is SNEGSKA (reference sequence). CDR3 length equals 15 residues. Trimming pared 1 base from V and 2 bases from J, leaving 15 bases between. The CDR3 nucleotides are TGCAGTGCTAGAGGCCGGGACTCGCCAACCTACGAGCAGTACTTC. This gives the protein CSARGRDSPTYEQYF.

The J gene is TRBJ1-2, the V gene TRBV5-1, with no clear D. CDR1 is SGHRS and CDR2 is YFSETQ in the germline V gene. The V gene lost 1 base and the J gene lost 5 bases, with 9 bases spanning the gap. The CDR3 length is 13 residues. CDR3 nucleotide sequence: TGCGCCAGCAGCTTGAAGGCAGGATATGGCTACACCTTC. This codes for CASSLKAGYGYTF. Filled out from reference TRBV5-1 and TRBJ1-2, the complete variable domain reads KAGVTQTPRYLIKTRGQQVTLSCSPISGHRSVSWYQQTPGQGLQFLFEYFSETQRNKGNFPGRFSGRQFSNSRSEMNVSTLELGDSALYLCASSLKAGYGYTFGSGTRLTVV.

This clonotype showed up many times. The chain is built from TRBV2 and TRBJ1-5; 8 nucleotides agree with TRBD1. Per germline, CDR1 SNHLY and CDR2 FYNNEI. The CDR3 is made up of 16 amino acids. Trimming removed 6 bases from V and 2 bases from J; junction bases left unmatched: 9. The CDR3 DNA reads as TGTGCCAGCAGATCCAGGGGGCCGTTTGGCAATCAGCCCCAGCATTTT. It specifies CASRSRGPFGNQPQHF.

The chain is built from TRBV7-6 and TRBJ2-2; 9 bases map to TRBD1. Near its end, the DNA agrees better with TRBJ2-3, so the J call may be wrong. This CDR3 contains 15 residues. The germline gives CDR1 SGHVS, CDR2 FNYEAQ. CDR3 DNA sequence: TGTGCCAGCAGCACGGGACAGGGCGTACGTGATGCGCAGTATTTT. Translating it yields CASSTGQGVRDAQYF.

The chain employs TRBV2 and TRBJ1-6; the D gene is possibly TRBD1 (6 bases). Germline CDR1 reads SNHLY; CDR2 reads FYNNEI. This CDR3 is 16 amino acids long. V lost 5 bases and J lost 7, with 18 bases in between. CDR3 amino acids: CASSLSSARGNSPLHF. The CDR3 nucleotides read TGTGCCAGCAGTTTAAGTTCGGCCAGGGGAAATTCACCCCTCCACTTT.

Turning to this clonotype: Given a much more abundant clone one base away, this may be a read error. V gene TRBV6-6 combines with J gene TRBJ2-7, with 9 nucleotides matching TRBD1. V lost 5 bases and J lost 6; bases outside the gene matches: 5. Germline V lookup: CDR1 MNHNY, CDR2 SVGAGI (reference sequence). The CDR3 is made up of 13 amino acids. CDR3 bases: TGTGCCAGCAGTGAATGGACAGGGGTCGAGCAGTACTTC. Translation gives CASSEWTGVEQYF.

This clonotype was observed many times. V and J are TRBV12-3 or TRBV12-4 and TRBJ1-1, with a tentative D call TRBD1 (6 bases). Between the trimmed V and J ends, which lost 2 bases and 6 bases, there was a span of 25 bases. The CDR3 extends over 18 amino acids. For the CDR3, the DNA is TGTGCCAGCAGTTTATGGGCAGGGGAGTATATCGTAGGACCTGAAGCTTTCTTT. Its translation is CASSLWAGEYIVGPEAFF.

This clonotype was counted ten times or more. CDR3 region: CASSVEGPSYEQYF. The CDR3 DNA sequence: TGTGCCAGCAGCGTTGAGGGACCCTCCTACGAGCAGTACTTC. V and J are TRBV5-6 and TRBJ2-7; perhaps D is TRBD1 or TRBD2 (5 bases each). Trimming pared 4 bases from V and 0 bases from J, leaving 11 bases between. CDR1 and CDR2 (germline): SGHDT, YYEEEE. This CDR3 is built from 14 residues.

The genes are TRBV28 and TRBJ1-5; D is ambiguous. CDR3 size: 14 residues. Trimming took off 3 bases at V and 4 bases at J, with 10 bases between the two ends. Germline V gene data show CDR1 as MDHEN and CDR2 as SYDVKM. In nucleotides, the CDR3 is TGTGCCAGCAGTTTTAGTTTGGTTAATCAGCCCCAGCATTTT. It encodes CASSFSLVNQPQHF.

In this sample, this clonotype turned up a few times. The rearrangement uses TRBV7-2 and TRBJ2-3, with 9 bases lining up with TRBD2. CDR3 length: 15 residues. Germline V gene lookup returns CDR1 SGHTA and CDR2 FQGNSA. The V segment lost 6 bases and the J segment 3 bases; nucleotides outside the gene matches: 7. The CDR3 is CASRGEAGGTDTQYF. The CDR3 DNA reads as TGTGCCAGCAGGGGGGAGGCGGGGGGGACAGATACGCAGTATTTT.

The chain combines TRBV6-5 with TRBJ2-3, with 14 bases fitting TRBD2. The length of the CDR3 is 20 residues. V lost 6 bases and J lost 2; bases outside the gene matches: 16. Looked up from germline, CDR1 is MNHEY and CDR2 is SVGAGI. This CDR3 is CASSPIGLAGGPGNTDTQYF. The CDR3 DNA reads TGTGCCAGCAGCCCTATAGGACTAGCGGGAGGCCCCGGAAACACAGATACGCAGTATTTT.